This T cell receptor (beta chain) was identified in a study of T cells in Graves' hyperthyroidism and ophthalmopathy (dated by TCRdb to between 2017 and 2020). Some background on the complete study: Peripheral blood was sampled at the time of initial diagnosis, prior to any treatment. TCR V-J signatures able to tell the groups apart were searched for in a discovery cohort of around 95 patients, of whom over 40 had Graves' ophthalmopathy and 57 had stable Graves' hyperthyroidism. Prospective prediction of ophthalmopathy was tested in an independent validation cohort of fewer than 20 hyperthyroidism patients and 15 to 17 patients who later progressed to ophthalmopathy. The approximately 100 discovery patients were divided at random into training and test sets in a 7:3 ratio. The study also compared thyroid tissue and blood T-cell repertoires from more than five Graves' hyperthyroidism patients. After sampling, hyperthyroidism patients received methimazole starting at 30 mg daily, and ophthalmopathy patients received high-dose intravenous methylprednisolone. TCR Vbeta CDR3 sequencing of 140 or so peripheral blood samples (under 45 ophthalmopathy, some 75 hyperthyroidism and approximately 17 progressor patients) is reported in the paper. The paper as a whole reports these results and caveats: Most expanded thyroid clonotypes (frequency above 0.001) were also found in blood, which suggests that blood repertoires may mirror thyroid immune responses. Sample size was not statistically predetermined, and investigators were not blinded to group allocation. During validation, the model predicted progression to ophthalmopathy a median of approximately 6.5 months ahead of onset, with more than 55% sensitivity and around 73% specificity. A model built on a 13 V-J signature distinguished ophthalmopathy from stable hyperthyroidism, reaching around 87% sensitivity and approximately 81% specificity in cross-validation and 80%/75% in testing.

Reading from cysteine to phenylalanine, the CDR3 counts 14 amino acids. The CDR3 DNA has 42 bases and is translated from base 1. The germline V gene (reference sequence) yields LNHDA for CDR1 and SQIVND for CDR2. Trimming removed 4 bases from V and 0 bases from J, leaving 9 bases between the germline ends. TCR beta CDR3 regions were amplified from RNA transcripts. For the first round of RT-PCR on the TCR CDR3, the HTBI primer set was used together with the Qiagen OneStep RT-PCR kit. A second multiplex PCR round built the libraries, followed by size selection and purification. Libraries were sequenced paired-end with 100 bp reads on an Illumina HiSeq2000. Regarding the original processing steps: SOAPnuke was used to process the raw data, removing reads that contained adapters or uncalled bases, had a mean Phred below 15, or lacked an exact match to the constant primer or identifier. COPE v1.2.5 was used to merge the high-quality paired reads, and each unique nucleotide sequence was defined as a clonotype. MiTCR v1.1 was used to align clonotypes to the IMGT TRBV, TRBD and TRBJ reference segments. The analysis was restricted to V-J combinations with a frequency above 0.0001, which together covered 99% to 99.2% of the repertoires. A TCS score was defined as the ratio of F50 (clonal expansion) to E x V (chaos), with BLOSUM62-based TCRdist applied between CDR3 peptides within each V-J. Welch's t-statistics and random forest reduced around 520 V-J features to roughly 13, which were used in a naive Bayes classifier (R e1071). TCRdb trimmed the raw reads at Q25, called clones with MiXCR and kept productive beta chains. CDR3 protein duplicates are merged, each entry listing the most common genes and DNA. TCRdb's processing, not the authors', yielded these V and J calls. Within this sample are 130,000 to 150,000 distinct CDR3 sequences, with over 20% of them counted one time only. The ten largest make up 60% to 70% of the sample.

This clonotype has just a few counts. Its cognate antigen has yet to be identified. No base quality information exists; no much larger clone differs at one position. Hyperthyroidism patients were aged 18 to 65 years and newly diagnosed, with disease duration of less than 2 months. Patients with uncontrolled infections, other autoimmune diseases, pregnancy or lactation were excluded. Diagnoses relied on clinical symptoms, serum thyroxine and TRAb, thyroid ultrasound and orbital computed tomography. Blood from progressor patients was collected at the time of first diagnosis with hyperthyroidism, before any ophthalmopathy symptoms had appeared. Ficoll-Paque density gradient centrifugation was used to isolate PBMCs from around 9.1 ml of fresh peripheral blood. Patients classed as progressors first received a Graves' hyperthyroidism diagnosis and then went on to develop ophthalmopathy during follow-up. Trizol reagent was used to extract total RNA, and RNA quality was then checked on an Agilent 2100 Bioanalyzer.

This sequence uses TRBV19 and TRBJ1-1, with no reliable assignment of the D segment. The receptor was isolated from a woman between 50 and 59 years old with Graves' hyperthyroidism that later progressed to Graves' ophthalmopathy. The sequenced material came from blood. The CDR3 region reads CASSTASLNTEAFF. The sequenced DNA: TGTGCCAGTAGTACAGCCAGCCTGAACACTGAAGCTTTCTTT.